The 29 T cell receptor beta chains given below trace back to one sample, sequenced in a study of T cell changes during pregnancy in multiple sclerosis. The data were produced by immunoSEQ multiplex PCR, yet TCRdb's version contains in-frame clones alone and is incomplete. This table has over 30,000 clones, 94% appearing once. The sample was CD4+ T cells from peripheral blood mononuclear cells, taken after pregnancy. The receptors come from a female donor with multiple sclerosis, enrolled in a pregnancy study.

V usage is TRBV27 and J usage is TRBJ2-1; 9 bases are shared with TRBD1. Trimming took 4 bases from V and 8 from J; bases not matched to a gene: 12. Germline V gene sequence: CDR1 MNHEY, CDR2 SMNVEV (reference sequence). This CDR3 spans 16 amino acids. The CDR3 nucleotides are TGTGCCAGCAGTTCCTCCCCCCGGGACAGGGTGTATGAGCAGTTCTTC. The encoded protein is CASSSSPRDRVYEQFF.

The V and J genes are TRBV18 and TRBJ1-6; D may be TRBD1 (5 bases). The V end lost 1 base, the J end lost 7 bases, and 20 bases lay between the germline ends. The CDR3 contains 18 residues. The germline V gene has CDR1 KGHSH and CDR2 LQKENI. CDR3 region: CASSPLDESGPGNSPLHF. The DNA of the CDR3 is TGTGCCAGCTCACCACTCGACGAATCAGGGCCGGGCAATTCACCCCTCCACTTT.

The chain uses TRBV14 and TRBJ1-2; unclear D gene. There are 13 residues in the CDR3. Germline CDR1 reads SGHDN; CDR2 reads FVKESK. The V end was cut by 2 bases, the J end by 7 bases, with 11 bases between. The CDR3 region is CASSQSRFGGYTF. DNA of the CDR3: TGTGCCAGCAGCCAAAGTCGGTTTGGTGGCTACACCTTC.

The V and J genes are TRBV6-1 and TRBJ1-6, with 7 bases aligning to TRBD1. CDR3 length equals 14 residues. V lost 6 bases and J lost 8; bases outside the gene matches: 7. Germline loops: CDR1 MNHNS, CDR2 SASEGT. The CDR3, as DNA: TGTGCCAGCAGACGGACAGGAGGCGATTCACCCCTCCACTTT. Its protein product is CASRRTGGDSPLHF.

CDR3 DNA: TGTGCCATCAGTGAGAGGAGGGGACTGGAAGCTTTCTTT. It translates to CAISERRGLEAFF. V and J are TRBV10-3 and TRBJ1-1; D possibly corresponds to TRBD1 (5 bases). Germline V gives CDR1 ENHRY, CDR2 SYGVKD. The CDR3 extends over 13 amino acids. Trimming stripped 2 bases from V and 8 bases from J, with 12 bases between.

J is TRBJ1-2 and V is TRBV6-5, with 7 bases identical to TRBD1. J was trimmed by 1 base and V by 6 bases; bases with no gene match: 2. From germline, CDR1 is MNHEY and CDR2 SVGAGI. The CDR3 runs to 13 residues. DNA for the CDR3: TGTGCCAGCAGCCGGGACAGTAACTATGGCTACACCTTC. Amino acid sequence: CASSRDSNYGYTF.

The rearrangement links TRBV9 to TRBJ2-7; 12 bases match TRBD2. This CDR3 contains 14 residues. V lost 4 bases and J lost 3; bases outside the gene matches: 2. Per germline, CDR1 SGDLS and CDR2 YYNGEE. The CDR3 here is CASSRGLAGYEQYF. CDR3 coding DNA: TGTGCCAGCAGCCGGGGACTAGCGGGCTACGAGCAGTACTTC.

The rearrangement joins TRBV7-8 to TRBJ1-5; D is unclear. The length of the CDR3 is 15 residues. Germline V gene lookup returns CDR1 SGHVS and CDR2 FQNEAQ. V dropped 1 base and J dropped 2 bases, with 9 bases sitting between them. CDR3 sequence reads: CASSLGLVGNQPQHF. CDR3 DNA: TGTGCCAGCAGCTTAGGGTTAGTTGGCAATCAGCCCCAGCATTTT.

The J gene is TRBJ2-7, the V gene TRBV2; D is unclear. V was shortened by 8 bases and J by 5 bases, with 10 bases between the two germline ends. The V gene's germline CDR1 is SNHLY and CDR2 FYNNEI. This CDR3 region has 11 residues. Here the CDR3 reads CASSSFHEQYF. The CDR3 nucleotides read TGTGCCAGCTCCTCGTTCCACGAGCAGTACTTC. Drawing the rest from reference TRBV2 and TRBJ2-7, the complete variable domain is EPEVTQTPSHQVTQMGQEVILRCVPISNHLYFYWYRQILGQKVEFLVSFYNNEISEKSEIFDDQFSVERPDGSNFTLKIRSTKLEDSAMYFCASSSFHEQYFGPGTRLTVT.

This chain uses TRBV5-6 with TRBJ1-6, with unresolved D. This CDR3 has 14 amino acids. In germline, CDR1 is SGHDT, CDR2 YYEEEE. V lost 5 bases and J lost 0, with 6 bases in between. The CDR3 bases are TGTGCCAGCAGTTGGAGCTCCTATAATTCACCCCTCCACTTT. Translated, it gives CASSWSSYNSPLHF.

This clone is a singleton in its sample. The chain combines TRBV27 with TRBJ2-1, with TRBD1 matching over 9 bases. The CDR3 spans 16 residues. V dropped 5 bases and J dropped 6; count of bases not matched to a gene: 11. The V gene's germline CDR1 is MNHEY and CDR2 SMNVEV (reference sequence). For the CDR3, the DNA is TGTGCCAGCAGTACCCGAGGGACAGGGAGGCGCAATGAGCAGTTCTTC. This sequence encodes CASSTRGTGRRNEQFF.

The chain employs TRBV25-1 and TRBJ2-5; 13 bases are shared with TRBD2. Per the germline V gene, CDR1 is MGHDK and CDR2 is SYGVNS. The trim removed 7 bases at V and 3 bases at J, leaving 8 bases unmatched. The CDR3 contains 16 residues. CDR3 coding DNA: TGTGCCAGCAACCCCCTCGGGACTAGCGGGGAAGAGACCCAGTACTTC. Its protein is CASNPLGTSGEETQYF.

This sequence joins TRBV7-6 and TRBJ1-1, with a weak D call TRBD1 (6 bases). The germline gives CDR1 SGHVS, CDR2 FNYEAQ. V was shortened by 7 bases and J by 1 base, with 16 bases between the two germline ends. This CDR3 region has 15 residues. The DNA for the CDR3 is TGTGCCAGCACTAAAGGGGGGGGGAGGAACACTGAAGCTTTCTTT. This gives the protein CASTKGGGRNTEAFF.

This clone was counted once. The chain uses TRBV9 and TRBJ2-5, with 9 bases lining up with TRBD2. V dropped 2 bases and J dropped 2; count of bases not matched to a gene: 4. Germline V gives CDR1 SGDLS, CDR2 YYNGEE. CDR3 length equals 15 residues. This CDR3 is CASSVASGVQETQYF. In DNA form, the CDR3 reads TGTGCCAGCAGCGTGGCTAGCGGGGTACAAGAGACCCAGTACTTC.

V gene TRBV2 combines with J gene TRBJ2-2; tentatively, D is TRBD2 (7 bases). V gave up 8 bases and J gave up 4 bases, with 14 bases separating them. The CDR3 sequence is 14 residues long. From germline, CDR1 is SNHLY and CDR2 FYNNEI. Here the CDR3 reads CASGAGARTGELFF. CDR3 in DNA: TGTGCCAGCGGGGCGGGGGCTCGCACCGGGGAGCTGTTTTTT. Using reference TRBV2 and TRBJ2-2 for the parts outside the CDR3, the full variable domain is EPEVTQTPSHQVTQMGQEVILRCVPISNHLYFYWYRQILGQKVEFLVSFYNNEISEKSEIFDDQFSVERPDGSNFTLKIRSTKLEDSAMYFCASGAGARTGELFFGEGSRLTVL.

In DNA form, the CDR3 reads TGTGCCAGCAGTTACGGGACAGGGGACTTCGCTGATACGCAGTATTTT. It encodes CASSYGTGDFADTQYF. J is TRBJ2-3 and V is TRBV6-6, with 10 positions matching TRBD1. CDR1 is MNHNY, CDR2 SVGAGI, per germline (reference sequence). The CDR3 totals 16 residues. J lost 6 bases, V lost 2 bases, and 8 bases had no gene match.

The rearrangement uses TRBV5-1 and TRBJ2-3; 9 positions match TRBD2. This CDR3 contains 14 residues. The ends lost 4 bases at V and 2 bases at J; junction bases unmatched: 2. The germline V gene has CDR1 SGHRS and CDR2 YFSETQ. In nucleotides, the CDR3 is TGCGCCAGCAGCCTGGGACTAGCCACAGATACGCAGTATTTT. Protein product: CASSLGLATDTQYF.

The CDR3 loop reads CSVDLGPGGQHF. The CDR3 DNA reads TGCAGCGTTGACCTGGGGCCCGGGGGCCAGCATTTT. This chain connects TRBV29-1 to TRBJ1-5; TRBD1 is a possible D gene (5 bases). V was shortened by 3 bases and J by 12 bases, with 15 bases between the two germline ends. Germline V gives CDR1 SQVTM, CDR2 ANQGSEA. The CDR3 length is 12 residues.

This chain links TRBV2 with TRBJ2-1; D gene ambiguous. V was pared by 4 bases and J by 6 bases, with 7 bases between. Germline values: CDR1 SNHLY, CDR2 FYNNEI. The CDR3 is 12 amino acids. CDR3 sequence: CASSAQINEQFF. In DNA, the CDR3 is TGTGCCAGCAGTGCCCAGATCAATGAGCAGTTCTTC.

The rearrangement uses TRBV5-1 and TRBJ2-5; 8 bases fit TRBD2. Germline V gene data show CDR1 as SGHRS and CDR2 as YFSETQ. This CDR3 is built from 13 residues. V dropped 3 bases and J dropped 2; count of bases not matched to a gene: 0. CDR3 coding DNA: TGCGCCAGCAGCTCGGGGGGGCAAGAGACCCAGTACTTC. Its translation is CASSSGGQETQYF.

This chain joins TRBV27 and TRBJ1-5, with D perhaps TRBD1 (6 bases). The germline V gene has CDR1 MNHEY and CDR2 SMNVEV (reference sequence). V was clipped by 6 bases and J by 6 bases, with 21 bases between them. CDR3 length: 16 residues. The CDR3 region has the DNA TGTGCCAGCAGCCCAGACTGGGGCAGGGGCAGTCAGCCCCAGCATTTT. It encodes CASSPDWGRGSQPQHF.

V and J are TRBV19 and TRBJ1-2; possibly TRBD1 for D (6 bases). Trimming removed 7 bases from V and 0 bases from J, with 18 bases in between. CDR1 is LNHDA, CDR2 SQIVND, per germline (reference sequence). This CDR3 is built from 16 residues. Here the CDR3 reads CASKPISGVSNYGYTF. The CDR3 DNA follows: TGTGCCAGTAAACCCATCTCAGGGGTTTCTAACTATGGCTACACCTTC.

The chain uses TRBV5-6 and TRBJ2-5; weak D call: TRBD1 (5 bases). V lost 3 bases and J 5 bases, leaving 11 bases between the germline ends. Germline V gene data show CDR1 as SGHDT and CDR2 as YYEEEE. This CDR3 is 13 amino acids long. The CDR3: CASSSQGPETQYF. The CDR3, as DNA: TGTGCCAGCAGCTCTCAGGGTCCGGAGACCCAGTACTTC.

V usage is TRBV5-4 and J usage is TRBJ2-5, with D unclear. Trimming cost V 3 bases and J 4 bases, with 4 bases left between them. Per the germline V gene, CDR1 is SGHNT and CDR2 is YYREEE (reference sequence). This CDR3 has 11 amino acids. This CDR3 is CASSSLETQYF. CDR3 sequence (DNA): TGTGCCAGCAGCTCCTTAGAGACCCAGTACTTC.

The chain joins TRBV7-3 to TRBJ2-3; 10 bases are a match to TRBD2. Germline loops: CDR1 SGHTA, CDR2 FQGTGA. CDR3 length: 23 residues. V lost 0 bases to trimming and J lost 1 base; unmatched junction nucleotides: 22. DNA of the CDR3: TGTGCCAGCAGCTTAACGAGTGGTCTAGCGGGGGCCCACCCCCTGAAACGCACAGATACGCAGTATTTT. This translates into CASSLTSGLAGAHPLKRTDTQYF. Full variable domain (remainder filled in from reference TRBV7-3 and TRBJ2-3): GAGVSQTPSNKVTEKGKYVELRCDPISGHTALYWYRQSLGQGPEFLIYFQGTGAADDSGLPNDRFFAVRPEGSVSTLKIQRTERGDSAVYLCASSLTSGLAGAHPLKRTDTQYFGPGTRLTVL.

The chain employs TRBV6-5 and TRBJ2-5, with a weak D call TRBD2 (5 bases). This CDR3 spans 14 amino acids. The V end was cut by 6 bases, the J end by 5 bases, with 16 bases between. CDR1 MNHEY and CDR2 SVGAGI come from the germline V gene. The CDR3 DNA is TGTGCCAGCAGAAAACTCGCGGGTGGGGAGACCCAGTACTTC. Amino acids: CASRKLAGGETQYF.

This sequence joins TRBV5-6 and TRBJ2-7; D is perhaps TRBD1 (6 bases). This CDR3 comprises 15 residues. From germline, CDR1 is SGHDT and CDR2 YYEEEE. Trimming removed 1 base from V and 3 bases from J, with 14 bases in between. The CDR3 region is CASSLRTARIYEQYF. In DNA form, the CDR3 reads TGTGCCAGCAGCTTGAGGACAGCCAGAATCTACGAGCAGTACTTC.

This chain links TRBV7-8 with TRBJ1-2, with 9 bases matching TRBD1. Germline lookup yields CDR1 SGHVS and CDR2 FQNEAQ. V was pared by 8 bases and J by 4 bases, with 17 bases of the junction left unmatched. CDR3 length: 17 amino acids. This CDR3 reads CASRGGGTGSSPYGYTF. CDR3 DNA: TGTGCCAGCCGAGGGGGCGGGACAGGGTCGTCTCCCTATGGCTACACCTTC.

This chain joins TRBV11-2 and TRBJ2-1; D uncertain. CDR1 is SGHAT and CDR2 is FQNNGV in the germline V gene. There are 13 residues in the CDR3. V gave up 2 bases and J gave up 5 bases, with 7 bases separating them. CDR3 DNA: TGTGCCAGCAGCTTAAGGAGAAACAATGAGCAGTTCTTC. It specifies CASSLRRNNEQFF.